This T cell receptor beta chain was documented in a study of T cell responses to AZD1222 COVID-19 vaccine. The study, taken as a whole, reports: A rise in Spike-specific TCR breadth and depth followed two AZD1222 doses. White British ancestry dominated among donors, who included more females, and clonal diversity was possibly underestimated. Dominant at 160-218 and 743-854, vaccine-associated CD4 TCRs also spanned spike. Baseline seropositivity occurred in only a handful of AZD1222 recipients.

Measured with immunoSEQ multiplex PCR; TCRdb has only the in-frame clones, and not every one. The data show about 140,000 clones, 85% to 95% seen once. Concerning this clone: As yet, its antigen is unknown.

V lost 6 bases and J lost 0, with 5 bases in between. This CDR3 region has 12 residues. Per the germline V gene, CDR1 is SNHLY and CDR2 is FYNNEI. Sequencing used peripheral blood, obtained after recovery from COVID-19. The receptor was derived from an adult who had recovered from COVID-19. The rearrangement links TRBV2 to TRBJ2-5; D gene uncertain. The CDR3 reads CASRGNQETQYF. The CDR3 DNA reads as TGTGCCAGCAGGGGGAACCAAGAGACCCAGTACTTC. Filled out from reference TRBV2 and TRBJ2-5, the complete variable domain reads EPEVTQTPSHQVTQMGQEVILRCVPISNHLYFYWYRQILGQKVEFLVSFYNNEISEKSEIFDDQFSVERPDGSNFTLKIRSTKLEDSAMYFCASRGNQETQYFGPGTRLLVL.